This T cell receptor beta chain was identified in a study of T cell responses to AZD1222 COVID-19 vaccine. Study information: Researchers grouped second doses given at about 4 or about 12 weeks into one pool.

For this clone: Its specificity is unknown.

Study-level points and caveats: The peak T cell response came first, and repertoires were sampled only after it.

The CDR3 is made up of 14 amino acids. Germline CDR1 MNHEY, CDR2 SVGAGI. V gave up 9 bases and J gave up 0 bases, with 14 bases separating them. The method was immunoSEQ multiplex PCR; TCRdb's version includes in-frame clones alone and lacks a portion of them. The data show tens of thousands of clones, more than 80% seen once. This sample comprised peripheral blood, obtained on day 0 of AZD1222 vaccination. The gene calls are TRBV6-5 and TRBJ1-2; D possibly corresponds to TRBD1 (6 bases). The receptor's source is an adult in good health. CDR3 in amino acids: CASSTGPTNYGYTF. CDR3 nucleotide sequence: TGTGCCAGTAGTACAGGGCCGACTAACTATGGCTACACCTTC.